Presented here are 30 T cell receptor beta chains from one specimen sequenced in a study of early T cells in non-severe SARS-CoV-2 infection. TCRdb reprocessed the 5' RACE reads via MiXCR and lists one record per CDR3 protein. The sample has around 33,000 distinct CDR3 sequences; under 5.5% are singletons. Sequencing was carried out using whole blood. The receptors come from an adult who was a healthcare worker with PCR-confirmed SARS-CoV-2 infection or an uninfected control (not recorded which).

Many counts were recorded for this clonotype. The rearrangement links TRBV19 to TRBJ1-2; D is undetermined. Deletions cut 1 base from V and 0 bases from J, with 12 bases between. The CDR3 is made up of 16 amino acids. Germline assignment: CDR1 LNHDA and CDR2 SQIVND (reference sequence). The CDR3 region has the DNA TGTGCCAGTAGTATAGGGCGACACCTCGCTAACTATGGCTACACCTTC. This sequence encodes CASSIGRHLANYGYTF. Based on the CDR3 plus reference TRBV19 and TRBJ1-2, the full variable domain is DGGITQSPKYLFRKEGQNVTLSCEQNLNHDAMYWYRQDPGQGLRLIYYSQIVNDFQKGDIAEGYSVSREKKESFPLTVTSAQKNPTAFYLCASSIGRHLANYGYTFGSGTRLTVV.

This clonotype turned up a few times. The chain carries TRBV5-1 and TRBJ2-3; TRBD1 might be the D (5 bases). Germline CDR1 SGHRS, CDR2 YFSETQ. The germline V and J ends were trimmed by 1 base and 3 bases, with 9 bases remaining between them. CDR3 size: 14 residues. The CDR3 sequence: CASSLNQGTDTQYF. The CDR3, as DNA: TGCGCCAGCAGCTTGAATCAGGGAACAGATACGCAGTATTTT.

The sample holds many counts of this clonotype. The rearrangement joins TRBV27 to TRBJ1-1; 10 nucleotides line up with TRBD1. The junction had 7 bases not matched to a gene; V was cut back by 3 bases and J by 0 bases. There are 17 residues in the CDR3. The germline gives CDR1 MNHEY, CDR2 SMNVEV (reference sequence). CDR3 residues: CASSFLPGQGLNTEAFF. DNA of the CDR3: TGTGCCAGCAGTTTTTTGCCGGGACAGGGGTTGAACACTGAAGCTTTCTTT.

The gene calls are TRBV20-1 and TRBJ2-2, with 7 positions matching TRBD1. Looked up from germline, CDR1 is DFQATT and CDR2 is SNEGSKA (reference sequence). J was trimmed by 2 bases and V by 2 bases; bases with no gene match: 8. The CDR3 consists of 16 residues. Written as DNA, the CDR3 is TGCAGTGCTAGATCCGCTCACAGGGGAAACACCGGGGAGCTGTTTTTT. It codes for CSARSAHRGNTGELFF.

This clonotype was recorded many times. The rearrangement links TRBV30 to TRBJ1-5, with unresolved D. Germline V lookup: CDR1 GTSNPN, CDR2 SVGIG (reference sequence). The germline V and J ends were trimmed by 0 bases and 7 bases, with 16 bases remaining between them. This CDR3 spans 15 amino acids. CDR3 DNA sequence: TGTGCCTGGAGTGTAAAGGAGATCAGGTTCCAGCCCCAGCATTTT. It yields the protein CAWSVKEIRFQPQHF.

This clonotype was recorded at least ten times. The chain couples TRBV3-1 to TRBJ2-7, with D tentatively TRBD1 (6 bases). This CDR3 is 15 amino acids long. CDR1 LGHDT and CDR2 YNNKEL come from the germline V gene (reference sequence). V was trimmed by 2 bases and J by 3 bases, leaving 14 bases between them. As DNA, the CDR3 is TGTGCCAGCAGCCAATTCTTAGAGACAGGCTACGAGCAGTACTTC. Encoded protein: CASSQFLETGYEQYF.

This clonotype turned up a few times. The V and J genes are TRBV2 and TRBJ2-1; no definite D call. There are 13 residues in the CDR3. V lost 8 bases, J lost 5 bases, and 13 bases lay in between. The germline gives CDR1 SNHLY, CDR2 FYNNEI. Written as DNA, the CDR3 is TGTGCCAGCGCTATTAGCCGGCACAATGAGCAGTTCTTC. Translating it yields CASAISRHNEQFF.

This clonotype was picked up many times. V is TRBV7-2 and J is TRBJ2-5; 7 nucleotides align to TRBD2. The V segment lost 5 bases and the J segment 5 bases; nucleotides outside the gene matches: 8. The CDR3 totals 14 residues. The germline V gene has CDR1 SGHTA and CDR2 FQGNSA. The CDR3 spells CASSPASGRETQYF. CDR3 sequence (DNA): TGTGCCAGCAGCCCAGCTAGCGGTAGGGAGACCCAGTACTTC.

This clonotype has at least ten counts. The chain joins TRBV19 to TRBJ1-1, with TRBD1 as a possible D gene (5 bases). The germline V and J ends were trimmed by 4 bases and 3 bases, with 15 bases remaining between them. This CDR3 is built from 15 residues. Germline V gives CDR1 LNHDA, CDR2 SQIVND (reference sequence). The CDR3, as DNA: TGTGCCAGTAGTAACGTGGCAGGGATTTACACTGAAGCTTTCTTT. This codes for CASSNVAGIYTEAFF.

The rearrangement links TRBV6-5 to TRBJ1-1, with 7 bases matching TRBD1. CDR3 length equals 17 residues. The germline CDR1 and CDR2 sequences are MNHEY and SVGAGI. The junction had 9 bases not matched to a gene; V was cut back by 2 bases and J by 0 bases. The CDR3 sequence is CASSYLRQGDLNTEAFF. DNA of the CDR3: TGTGCCAGCAGTTACCTGAGACAGGGAGATTTGAACACTGAAGCTTTCTTT.

This clonotype was seen a few times. This sequence joins TRBV5-1 and TRBJ1-3; D remains ambiguous. Germline CDR1 SGHRS, CDR2 YFSETQ. The CDR3 totals 15 residues. V dropped 9 bases and J dropped 0 bases, with 16 bases sitting between them. As DNA, the CDR3 is TGCGCCACCCGTCCGGACTCCAGCTCTGGAAACACCATATATTTT. Translating gives CATRPDSSSGNTIYF.

This clonotype was counted at least ten times. The V call is TRBV5-1, the J call TRBJ1-1, with a weak D call TRBD1 (5 bases). V lost 5 bases and J 8 bases, leaving 19 bases between the germline ends. The CDR3 extends over 14 amino acids. Germline V gives CDR1 SGHRS, CDR2 YFSETQ. CDR3 in DNA: TGCGCCAGCAGTTTACAGGTTCAGGGCACGGAAGCTTTCTTT. Encoded protein: CASSLQVQGTEAFF.

This clonotype was counted a single time. CDR3 region: CASSEGLALFF. For the CDR3, the DNA is TGTGCCAGCAGTGAGGGGCTTGCACTGTTTTTT. The J gene is TRBJ1-4, the V gene TRBV6-6; D may be TRBD1 (5 bases). The CDR3 length is 11 residues. Between the trimmed V and J ends, which lost 5 bases and 13 bases, there was a span of 11 bases. The germline gives CDR1 MNHNY, CDR2 SVGAGI (reference sequence).

The sample holds many counts of this clonotype. This rearrangement joins TRBV7-2 to TRBJ1-6; a weak D match, TRBD1 (5 bases). This CDR3 comprises 14 residues. Germline V lookup: CDR1 SGHTA, CDR2 FQGNSA. With 5 bases removed from V and 10 bases from J, the gap between germline ends came to 15 bases. In DNA, the CDR3 is TGTGCCAGCAGCCTAACCTCAGGGCGATCACCCCTCCACTTT. It yields the protein CASSLTSGRSPLHF. Drawing the rest from reference TRBV7-2 and TRBJ1-6, the complete variable domain is GAGVSQSPSNKVTEKGKDVELRCDPISGHTALYWYRQSLGQGLEFLIYFQGNSAPDKSGLPSDRFSAERTGGSVSTLTIQRTQQEDSAVYLCASSLTSGRSPLHFGNGTRLTVT.

Within the sample, this clonotype is medium-sized. The J gene is TRBJ2-2, the V gene TRBV7-9; 12 nucleotides align to TRBD2. Germline lookup yields CDR1 SEHNR and CDR2 FQNEAQ (reference sequence). CDR3 length: 16 amino acids. The trim removed 6 bases at V and 4 bases at J, leaving 6 bases unmatched. The CDR3 nucleotides are TGTGCCAGCAGTACACTAGCGGGGGGCCGCACCGGGGAGCTGTTTTTT. Translating gives CASSTLAGGRTGELFF.

The chain combines TRBV3-1 with TRBJ1-6, with D perhaps TRBD1 (5 bases). This CDR3 spans 14 amino acids. Germline loops: CDR1 LGHDT, CDR2 YNNKEL (reference sequence). With 5 bases removed from V and 7 bases from J, the gap between germline ends came to 12 bases. The CDR3 here is CASSARDVNSPLHF. The DNA for the CDR3 is TGTGCCAGCAGCGCCCGGGACGTGAATTCACCCCTCCACTTT.

This clonotype was seen only a few times. This chain links TRBV28 with TRBJ2-7; no clear D gene. CDR1 MDHEN and CDR2 SYDVKM come from the germline V gene. This CDR3 has 13 residues. V gave up 2 bases and J gave up 6 bases, with 11 bases separating them. The CDR3, as DNA: TGTGCCAGCAGTTTAAGGGTTCCGGGCGAGCAGTACTTC. This encodes CASSLRVPGEQYF.

This clonotype has at least ten counts. This chain connects TRBV20-1 to TRBJ2-7; 9 nucleotides agree with TRBD1. The CDR3 runs to 14 residues. Germline lookup yields CDR1 DFQATT and CDR2 SNEGSKA (reference sequence). The V and J ends lost 3 bases and 6 bases, in that order; junction bases with no gene match: 9. CDR3 nucleotides: TGCAGTGCTAGGGCGGACAGGGGCCTCCGCGAGCAGTACTTC. Amino acids: CSARADRGLREQYF.

This clonotype was counted ten times or more. The V and J genes are TRBV19 and TRBJ2-7; D remains ambiguous. The CDR3 is 14 amino acids. Germline CDR1 is LNHDA and CDR2 is SQIVND (reference sequence). The ends were cut back, 6 bases at V and 3 bases at J, with 15 bases in the middle. DNA of the CDR3: TGTGCCAGTAGGGCCGGTCTGGGGATCTACGAGCAGTACTTC. It translates to CASRAGLGIYEQYF.

This clonotype was recorded at least ten times. V gene TRBV29-1 combines with J gene TRBJ1-5, with D possibly being TRBD1 (5 bases). Germline lookup yields CDR1 SQVTM and CDR2 ANQGSEA. Trimming removed 7 bases at V and 5 bases at J, with 18 bases between. CDR3 length: 14 amino acids. The CDR3 DNA sequence: TGCAGCGCCCGATTGGGGGAGTGGGATCAGCCCCAGCATTTT. This encodes CSARLGEWDQPQHF.

This clonotype occurred many times. J is TRBJ1-2 and V is TRBV27; D unclear. Germline assignment: CDR1 MNHEY and CDR2 SMNVEV (reference sequence). V shed 5 bases and J shed 5 bases, with 15 bases lying between them. The CDR3 extends over 14 amino acids. The CDR3 DNA is TGTGCCAGCAGTCCGGGCCCCCAGAAATATGGCTACACCTTC. Its protein is CASSPGPQKYGYTF.

This clonotype was counted many times. CDR3 in DNA: TGCGCCAGCAGCTTGAAAGGGGCCAAGGTGAACACTGAAGCTTTCTTT. This codes for CASSLKGAKVNTEAFF. The chain recombines TRBV5-1 with TRBJ1-1, with a possible D match to TRBD1 (5 bases). CDR3 length equals 16 residues. V lost 1 base, J lost 0 bases, and 13 bases lay in between. Germline CDR1 and CDR2: SGHRS and YFSETQ.

This clonotype was detected many times. The chain has TRBV5-1 and TRBJ1-5, with a possible D match to TRBD1 (6 bases). Germline loops: CDR1 SGHRS, CDR2 YFSETQ. V was cut by 0 bases and J by 4 bases, with 11 bases left in between. The CDR3 is 15 amino acids. CDR3 in DNA: TGCGCCAGCAGCTTGGAGGGGGGCAGGAATCAGCCCCAGCATTTT. Protein sequence: CASSLEGGRNQPQHF.

In the case of this clonotype: This may come from a read error, since a much larger clone is one base off. The rearrangement uses TRBV5-1 and TRBJ2-1, with no clear D. The CDR3 extends over 15 amino acids. Germline-derived CDR1 and CDR2 are SGHRS and YFSETQ. The V and J ends lost 2 bases and 6 bases respectively, with 15 bases between them. In DNA, the CDR3 is TGCGCCAGCAGCTTAGAGGTTAGCATAGGCAATGAGCAGTTCTTC. Translating gives CASSLEVSIGNEQFF.

This clonotype came up many times. The chain is built from TRBV4-2 and TRBJ1-5; 11 nucleotides agree with TRBD1. The CDR3 has 17 amino acids. In germline, CDR1 is LGHNA, CDR2 YNFKEQ. J was trimmed by 2 bases and V by 4 bases; bases with no gene match: 7. In DNA, the CDR3 is TGTGCCAGCAGCCCGGGACAGGGGGGGTTAGGCAATCAGCCCCAGCATTTT. As protein: CASSPGQGGLGNQPQHF.

This clonotype occurred many times. The rearrangement links TRBV15 to TRBJ2-1; D gene unclear. CDR3 length: 16 residues. Trimming left V 1 base short and J 2 bases short, with 12 bases between. The V gene's germline CDR1 is LNHNV and CDR2 YYDKDF (reference sequence). The CDR3 sequence: CATSRVGGLPYNEQFF. The CDR3 DNA reads as TGTGCCACCAGCAGAGTTGGTGGGCTCCCCTACAATGAGCAGTTCTTC.

This chain links TRBV4-1 with TRBJ2-4; weak D call: TRBD1 (6 bases). The CDR3 runs 15 residues. CDR1 is MGHRA, CDR2 YSYEKL, per germline. The germline V and J ends were trimmed by 0 bases and 3 bases, with 9 bases remaining between them. In nucleotides, the CDR3 is TGCGCCAGCAGCCAAGAGGGGGCAGGCAAAAACATTCAGTACTTC. As protein: CASSQEGAGKNIQYF.

This clonotype was observed at least ten times. The chain recombines TRBV4-1 with TRBJ2-5; 10 nucleotides line up with TRBD2. Germline V gene sequence: CDR1 MGHRA, CDR2 YSYEKL. V lost 0 bases and J lost 2; bases outside the gene matches: 3. This CDR3 has 16 amino acids. Written as DNA, the CDR3 is TGCGCCAGCAGCCAAGAACTAGCGGGGATACAAGAGACCCAGTACTTC. Its protein is CASSQELAGIQETQYF.

This clonotype has ten or more counts. The chain employs TRBV30 and TRBJ2-5; D possibly matches TRBD1 or TRBD2 (6 bases each). Deletions cut 2 bases from V and 2 bases from J, with 12 bases between. Germline CDR1 is GTSNPN and CDR2 is SVGIG (reference sequence). CDR3 length: 14 amino acids. The CDR3 is CAWSMGGGQETQYF. In DNA form, the CDR3 reads TGTGCCTGGAGTATGGGGGGCGGGCAAGAGACCCAGTACTTC.

The table lists this clonotype with many counts. The V gene is TRBV6-2 or TRBV6-3, the J gene TRBJ1-5; D remains ambiguous. This CDR3 comprises 15 residues. Trimming cost V 5 bases and J 3 bases, with 14 bases left between them. The germline V gene encodes CDR1 MNHEY and CDR2 SVGEGT. The CDR3 sequence is CASSRGRMVNQPQHF. The CDR3 nucleotides read TGTGCCAGCAGTAGAGGACGGATGGTCAATCAGCCCCAGCATTTT.